The subject of this entry is one T cell receptor beta chain. With random hexamers, roughly 0.45 to 1 ug RNA was reverse transcribed. TCRdb ran MiXCR on the immunoSEQ multiplex PCR reads and lists one entry per CDR3 protein. This sample has about 82,000 distinct CDR3 sequences; roughly 95% occur once, and the top ten carry 0.62%. This CDR3 spans 13 amino acids. V was trimmed by 3 bases and J by 7 bases, leaving 10 bases between them. The record originates from a study of CD8 T cells in Susac syndrome. Whole-study context: Within the sequenced Susac syndrome patient group, over 5 exhibited active disease and fewer than ten were in remission.

The specimen was CD8+ T cells from PBMCs. The source of this sequence is a human donor with Susac syndrome. The rearrangement uses TRBV12-3 or TRBV12-4 and TRBJ2-1, with D possibly being TRBD1 (5 bases). The chain's CDR3 is CASSLGPGNEQFF. The CDR3 nucleotides read TGTGCCAGCAGTTTGGGGCCAGGGAATGAGCAGTTCTTC.